The 4 T cell receptor beta chains reported below all come from one sample, sequenced in a study of CD8+ T cells in alopecia areata. Documented treatment: oral pan-JAK inhibitor, 5-10 mg twice daily. cDNA reverse transcribed from extracted RNA served as the sequencing template. This table comes from immunoSEQ multiplex PCR, and its TCRdb copy is limited to in-frame clones, with some not included. Seen here are 150,000 to 200,000 clones, roughly 60% observed once, and the top ten hold over 1%. Sequenced material: CD4+ T cells sorted from blood, taken at week 24, from a patient treated with tofacitinib. These receptors all come from a human donor with alopecia areata.

The rearrangement links TRBV6-1 to TRBJ2-4; TRBD1 aligns across 11 bases. J lost 2 bases, V lost 4 bases, and 4 bases had no gene match. Per the germline V gene, CDR1 is MNHNS and CDR2 is SASEGT. The CDR3 is made up of 16 amino acids. Here the CDR3 reads CASSAGQGEPKNIQYF. DNA of the CDR3: TGTGCCAGCAGTGCGGGACAGGGGGAGCCCAAAAACATTCAGTACTTC.

CDR3 region: CASSLSRWSYNEQFF. The CDR3 DNA reads TGTGCCAGCAGCTTAAGCCGTTGGTCCTACAATGAGCAGTTCTTC. The chain links TRBV7-2 to TRBJ2-1, with D unclear. The CDR3 length is 15 residues. Germline lookup yields CDR1 SGHTA and CDR2 FQGNSA. V gave up 2 bases and J gave up 1 base, with 9 bases separating them.

CDR3 sequence (DNA): TGTGCCAGCAGACGCTCCTACGAGCAGTACTTC. Translating gives CASRRSYEQYF. The V gene is TRBV2, the J gene TRBJ2-7; D unresolved. The CDR3 length is 11 residues. The V end lost 6 bases, the J end lost 0 bases, and 3 bases lay between the germline ends. The germline V gene encodes CDR1 SNHLY and CDR2 FYNNEI.

The V call is TRBV14, the J call TRBJ2-3; 7 bases agree with TRBD1. The V segment lost 2 bases and the J segment 2 bases; nucleotides outside the gene matches: 10. Germline V CDR1 and CDR2: SGHDN, FVKESK. There are 17 residues in the CDR3. The CDR3 DNA is TGTGCCAGCAGCCAAATAGGTTTGACAGGGACCACAGATACGCAGTATTTT. Amino acid sequence: CASSQIGLTGTTDTQYF.